The 27 T cell receptor beta chains reported below all come from one sample, sequenced in a study of cytomegalovirus exposure and HLA in healthy donors. PCR employed 60 Vbeta and 13 Jbeta primers. Using immunoSEQ multiplex PCR, the repertoire was profiled, and TCRdb retains in-frame clones only, with some absent. The sample has 140,000 or so clones, roughly 79% seen once. Sample: PBMCs. The receptor source for this set is a woman aged 55-70 years in good health and CMV-seropositive.

This sequence joins TRBV2 and TRBJ2-3, with TRBD2 identical over 8 bases. Looked up from germline, CDR1 is SNHLY and CDR2 is FYNNEI. CDR3 length equals 15 residues. V gave up 6 bases and J gave up 0 bases; unmatched junction bases: 5. The CDR3 protein is CASSRLATSTDTQYF. CDR3 bases: TGTGCCAGCAGCAGACTAGCGACCAGCACAGATACGCAGTATTTT.

The chain couples TRBV6-6 to TRBJ2-3, with 14 positions matching TRBD2. V shed 5 bases and J 5 bases; nucleotides not matched to a gene: 6. This CDR3 spans 16 amino acids. Germline lookup yields CDR1 MNHNY and CDR2 SVGAGI (reference sequence). This CDR3 is CASSPGTSGGRDTQYF. DNA for the CDR3: TGTGCCAGCAGTCCGGGGACTAGCGGGGGACGAGATACGCAGTATTTT.

J is TRBJ2-7 and V is TRBV13; no definite D call. This CDR3 contains 15 residues. V dropped 5 bases and J dropped 2 bases, with 16 bases sitting between them. CDR1 and CDR2 (germline): PRHDT, FYEKMQ (reference sequence). CDR3 in amino acids: CASSVDSRIPYEQYF. DNA of the CDR3: TGTGCCAGCAGCGTAGACTCCAGGATCCCCTACGAGCAGTACTTC.

The chain joins TRBV7-9 to TRBJ2-6; tentative D call: TRBD2 (5 bases). This CDR3 comprises 15 residues. The V gene lost 5 bases and the J gene lost 3 bases, with 11 bases spanning the gap. The germline gives CDR1 SEHNR, CDR2 FQNEAQ (reference sequence). CDR3 sequence (DNA): TGTGCCAGCAGCCGGCCGGACTTTGGGGCCAACGTCCTGACTTTC. This gives the protein CASSRPDFGANVLTF.

The rearrangement links TRBV7-2 to TRBJ2-3; D is possibly TRBD1 (5 bases). V gave up 1 base and J gave up 0 bases, with 8 bases separating them. Germline V CDR1 and CDR2: SGHTA, FQGNSA. This CDR3 is built from 15 residues. Here the CDR3 reads CASSLEGLSTDTQYF. CDR3 in DNA: TGTGCCAGCAGCTTAGAGGGGTTAAGCACAGATACGCAGTATTTT.

This chain connects TRBV6-5 to TRBJ2-7; D possibly corresponds to TRBD2 (6 bases). Trimming removed 3 bases at V and 5 bases at J, with 14 bases between. Per the germline V gene, CDR1 is MNHEY and CDR2 is SVGAGI. CDR3 length: 14 residues. CDR3 sequence: CASSYSDYRNEQYF. CDR3 bases: TGTGCCAGCAGTTATTCGGACTACCGAAACGAGCAGTACTTC.

This clone was observed a handful of times. The rearrangement joins TRBV28 to TRBJ2-7, with 8 nucleotides matching TRBD1. CDR3 length: 13 residues. CDR1 is MDHEN and CDR2 is SYDVKM in the germline V gene. V lost 7 bases to trimming and J lost 3 bases; unmatched junction nucleotides: 5. The CDR3 reads CASTSTGDYEQYF. CDR3 DNA: TGTGCCAGCACCTCGACAGGGGACTACGAGCAGTACTTC. The full variable domain, rest sourced from reference TRBV28 and TRBJ2-7, is DVKVTQSSRYLVKRTGEKVFLECVQDMDHENMFWYRQDPGLGLRLIYFSYDVKMKEKGDIPEGYSVSREKKERFSLILESASTNQTSMYLCASTSTGDYEQYFGPGTRLTVT.

Comment on this clone: Its ends do not fully match the called genes, so a read error is possible. The V gene is TRBV7-7, the J gene TRBJ2-5, with D possibly TRBD1 on 5 matching bases. CDR1 is SSHAT, CDR2 FNYEAQ, per germline (reference sequence). This CDR3 spans 15 amino acids. CDR3 sequence (DNA): TGTGCTAGCAGTCAACGTCAGGGCTCCGAAGAGACCCAGTACTTC. It codes for CASSQRQGSEETQYF.

The chain employs TRBV5-1 and TRBJ1-3; no reliable D call. The germline V gene has CDR1 SGHRS and CDR2 YFSETQ. Trimming shortened V by 3 bases and J by 2 bases, and 9 bases separated the two germline ends. The CDR3 is 14 amino acids. CDR3 nucleotide sequence: TGCGCCAGCAGCTCGGGAGAACCTGGAAACACCATATATTTT. Encoded protein: CASSSGEPGNTIYF. Based on the CDR3 plus reference TRBV5-1 and TRBJ1-3, the full variable domain is KAGVTQTPRYLIKTRGQQVTLSCSPISGHRSVSWYQQTPGQGLQFLFEYFSETQRNKGNFPGRFSGRQFSNSRSEMNVSTLELGDSALYLCASSSGEPGNTIYFGEGSWLTVV.

V is TRBV2 and J is TRBJ2-2, with D tentatively TRBD1 (5 bases). Trimming shortened V by 6 bases and J by 0 bases, and 8 bases separated the two germline ends. The CDR3 is 14 residues long. Germline V gene lookup returns CDR1 SNHLY and CDR2 FYNNEI. The CDR3 DNA is TGTGCCAGCAGGCAAGGGGCGAACACCGGGGAGCTGTTTTTT. It translates to CASRQGANTGELFF.

V usage is TRBV30 and J usage is TRBJ1-2; TRBD1 matches at 9 bases. Trimming at V came to 8 bases and at J to 3 bases, leaving 4 bases not matched to a gene. CDR1 GTSNPN and CDR2 SVGIG come from the germline V gene (reference sequence). This CDR3 is built from 12 residues. In nucleotides, the CDR3 is TGTGCCCAACAGGGGGCTGACTATGGCTACACCTTC. Protein: CAQQGADYGYTF.

The V call is TRBV28, the J call TRBJ1-1; 8 bases align to TRBD1. The J segment lost 0 bases and the V segment lost 4 bases, leaving 7 bases of the junction unmatched. The CDR3 covers 16 residues. CDR1 MDHEN and CDR2 SYDVKM come from the germline V gene. The CDR3 DNA follows: TGTGCCAGCAGTTCCGGGACAGGCAGAATGAACACTGAAGCTTTCTTT. Encoded protein: CASSSGTGRMNTEAFF. Supplemented by reference TRBV28 and TRBJ1-1, the full variable domain reads DVKVTQSSRYLVKRTGEKVFLECVQDMDHENMFWYRQDPGLGLRLIYFSYDVKMKEKGDIPEGYSVSREKKERFSLILESASTNQTSMYLCASSSGTGRMNTEAFFGQGTRLTVV.

The rearrangement links TRBV4-2 to TRBJ2-1, with a tentative D call TRBD2 (6 bases). V was shortened by 0 bases and J by 8 bases, with 8 bases between the two germline ends. CDR3 length: 13 amino acids. The germline CDR1 and CDR2 sequences are LGHNA and YNFKEQ. The CDR3 here is CASSQEGGYEQFF. The CDR3 DNA reads TGTGCCAGCAGCCAAGAGGGGGGTTATGAGCAGTTCTTC.

The CDR3 protein is CAGGGYPYEQYF. DNA for the CDR3: TGTGCCGGGGGAGGGTACCCCTACGAGCAGTACTTC. The gene calls are TRBV6-1 and TRBJ2-7, with 7 bases that match TRBD2. Losses at the gene ends were 11 bases for V and 2 bases for J; bases not matched to a gene: 6. CDR1 is MNHNS, CDR2 SASEGT, per germline. CDR3 size: 12 residues.

This clone has more than one count but fewer than ten. V is TRBV30 and J is TRBJ1-5; 8 bases agree with TRBD1. Germline lookup yields CDR1 GTSNPN and CDR2 SVGIG (reference sequence). Unmatched junction bases numbered 15, after V lost 3 bases and J lost 11 bases. The CDR3 totals 15 residues. The CDR3 bases are TGTGCCTGGAGACCCAGGACAGGGCGGTTGATGGCCCAGCATTTT. Amino acids: CAWRPRTGRLMAQHF.

CDR3 coding DNA: TGTGCCAGCAGAGACAGGTTTGGCTACACCTTC. Protein product: CASRDRFGYTF. This chain uses TRBV28 with TRBJ1-2; tentatively, D is TRBD1 (6 bases). In germline, CDR1 is MDHEN, CDR2 SYDVKM. V lost 6 bases and J lost 7, with 9 bases in between. CDR3 size: 11 residues.

V gene TRBV19 combines with J gene TRBJ1-3, with D uncertain. The CDR3 totals 13 residues. The V end was cut by 7 bases, the J end by 0 bases, with 7 bases between. Per the germline V gene, CDR1 is LNHDA and CDR2 is SQIVND (reference sequence). The CDR3 is CASKKSSGNTIYF. In nucleotides, the CDR3 is TGTGCCAGTAAGAAGAGCTCTGGAAACACCATATATTTT.

V usage is TRBV15 and J usage is TRBJ1-5, with D possibly TRBD1 on 5 matching bases. Germline V gene data show CDR1 as LNHNV and CDR2 as YYDKDF (reference sequence). The V end was cut by 0 bases, the J end by 5 bases, with 8 bases between. This CDR3 contains 14 residues. CDR3 sequence reads: CATSRDGGDQPQHF. CDR3 coding DNA: TGTGCCACCAGCAGAGATGGGGGGGATCAGCCCCAGCATTTT.

The genes are TRBV28 and TRBJ2-7, with D possibly TRBD2 on 5 matching bases. Looked up from germline, CDR1 is MDHEN and CDR2 is SYDVKM. CDR3 size: 15 residues. The V and J ends lost 5 bases and 4 bases respectively, with 18 bases between them. CDR3 DNA: TGTGCCAGCAGTCCAGCATCGGGGAGTCGGTACGAGCAGTACTTC. This translates into CASSPASGSRYEQYF.

The chain carries TRBV2 and TRBJ2-1; a possible D gene is TRBD2 (7 bases). CDR1 and CDR2 from the germline V gene are SNHLY and FYNNEI. Trimming shortened V by 6 bases and J by 8 bases, and 20 bases separated the two germline ends. This CDR3 has 15 amino acids. The CDR3 sequence is CASRPGGLPSDEQFF. CDR3 DNA: TGTGCCAGCAGACCCGGGGGGCTACCTTCCGATGAGCAGTTCTTC. Based on the CDR3 plus reference TRBV2 and TRBJ2-1, the full variable domain is EPEVTQTPSHQVTQMGQEVILRCVPISNHLYFYWYRQILGQKVEFLVSFYNNEISEKSEIFDDQFSVERPDGSNFTLKIRSTKLEDSAMYFCASRPGGLPSDEQFFGPGTRLTVL.

The genes are TRBV27 and TRBJ2-2, with a tentative D call TRBD1 (6 bases). CDR1 and CDR2 from the germline V gene are MNHEY and SMNVEV (reference sequence). V was trimmed by 6 bases and J by 6 bases, leaving 8 bases between them. CDR3 length: 12 amino acids. CDR3 DNA sequence: TGTGCCAGCAGGGACAGATCCGGGGAGCTGTTTTTT. Amino acid sequence: CASRDRSGELFF.

Worth noting for this clone: Relative to the germline gene, one junction end is altered; a read error may explain this. The gene calls are TRBV28 and TRBJ2-7; D not resolved. Germline assignment: CDR1 MDHEN and CDR2 SYDVKM. CDR3 size: 12 residues. CDR3 nucleotides: TGTGCCAGCAGGTTATCTACCTACGAGCAGTACTTC. This encodes CASRLSTYEQYF.

The chain has TRBV19 and TRBJ1-5, with a weak D call TRBD1 (5 bases). Trimming left V 7 bases short and J 7 bases short, with 14 bases between. Looked up from germline, CDR1 is LNHDA and CDR2 is SQIVND (reference sequence). The CDR3 consists of 13 residues. In DNA, the CDR3 is TGTGCCAGTATGGGGGGTTTGTACCAGCCCCAGCATTTT. It translates to CASMGGLYQPQHF.

The chain employs TRBV30 and TRBJ2-1; tentatively, D is TRBD2 (5 bases). The length of the CDR3 is 13 residues. The V and J ends lost 6 bases and 8 bases respectively, with 17 bases between them. Germline V gene data show CDR1 as GTSNPN and CDR2 as SVGIG (reference sequence). The CDR3 region has the DNA TGTGCCTGCTGGGAGCACCTCACAGATGAGCAGTTCTTC. Protein sequence: CACWEHLTDEQFF.

As for this clone: The same CDR3 is also encoded by other DNA sequences in this sample. CDR3 in amino acids: CASSPRQPGELFF. The DNA of the CDR3 is TGTGCCAGCAGCCCCCGACAGCCCGGGGAGCTGTTTTTT. This chain uses TRBV9 with TRBJ2-2; TRBD1 is a possible D gene (5 bases). This CDR3 has 13 amino acids. V shed 4 bases and J shed 6 bases, with 10 bases lying between them. In germline, CDR1 is SGDLS, CDR2 YYNGEE.

This clone has just a few counts. The chain couples TRBV28 to TRBJ2-4, with D tentatively TRBD1 (6 bases). Germline V CDR1 and CDR2: MDHEN, SYDVKM. This CDR3 has 13 residues. The V end lost 5 bases, the J end lost 6 bases, and 11 bases lay between the germline ends. The CDR3 loop reads CASSRQASNIQYF. CDR3 in DNA: TGTGCCAGCAGTCGACAGGCGTCAAACATTCAGTACTTC. The full variable domain, its missing parts supplied by reference TRBV28 and TRBJ2-4, is DVKVTQSSRYLVKRTGEKVFLECVQDMDHENMFWYRQDPGLGLRLIYFSYDVKMKEKGDIPEGYSVSREKKERFSLILESASTNQTSMYLCASSRQASNIQYFGAGTRLSVL.

This chain connects TRBV4-3 to TRBJ2-3; 13 bases agree with TRBD2. V lost 4 bases and J lost 6; bases outside the gene matches: 7. This CDR3 has 16 residues. Looked up from germline, CDR1 is LGHNA and CDR2 is YSLEER. CDR3 in DNA: TGCGCCAGCAGCCCTGTAACTAGCGGGAGGGCGGATACGCAGTATTTT. The encoded protein is CASSPVTSGRADTQYF.